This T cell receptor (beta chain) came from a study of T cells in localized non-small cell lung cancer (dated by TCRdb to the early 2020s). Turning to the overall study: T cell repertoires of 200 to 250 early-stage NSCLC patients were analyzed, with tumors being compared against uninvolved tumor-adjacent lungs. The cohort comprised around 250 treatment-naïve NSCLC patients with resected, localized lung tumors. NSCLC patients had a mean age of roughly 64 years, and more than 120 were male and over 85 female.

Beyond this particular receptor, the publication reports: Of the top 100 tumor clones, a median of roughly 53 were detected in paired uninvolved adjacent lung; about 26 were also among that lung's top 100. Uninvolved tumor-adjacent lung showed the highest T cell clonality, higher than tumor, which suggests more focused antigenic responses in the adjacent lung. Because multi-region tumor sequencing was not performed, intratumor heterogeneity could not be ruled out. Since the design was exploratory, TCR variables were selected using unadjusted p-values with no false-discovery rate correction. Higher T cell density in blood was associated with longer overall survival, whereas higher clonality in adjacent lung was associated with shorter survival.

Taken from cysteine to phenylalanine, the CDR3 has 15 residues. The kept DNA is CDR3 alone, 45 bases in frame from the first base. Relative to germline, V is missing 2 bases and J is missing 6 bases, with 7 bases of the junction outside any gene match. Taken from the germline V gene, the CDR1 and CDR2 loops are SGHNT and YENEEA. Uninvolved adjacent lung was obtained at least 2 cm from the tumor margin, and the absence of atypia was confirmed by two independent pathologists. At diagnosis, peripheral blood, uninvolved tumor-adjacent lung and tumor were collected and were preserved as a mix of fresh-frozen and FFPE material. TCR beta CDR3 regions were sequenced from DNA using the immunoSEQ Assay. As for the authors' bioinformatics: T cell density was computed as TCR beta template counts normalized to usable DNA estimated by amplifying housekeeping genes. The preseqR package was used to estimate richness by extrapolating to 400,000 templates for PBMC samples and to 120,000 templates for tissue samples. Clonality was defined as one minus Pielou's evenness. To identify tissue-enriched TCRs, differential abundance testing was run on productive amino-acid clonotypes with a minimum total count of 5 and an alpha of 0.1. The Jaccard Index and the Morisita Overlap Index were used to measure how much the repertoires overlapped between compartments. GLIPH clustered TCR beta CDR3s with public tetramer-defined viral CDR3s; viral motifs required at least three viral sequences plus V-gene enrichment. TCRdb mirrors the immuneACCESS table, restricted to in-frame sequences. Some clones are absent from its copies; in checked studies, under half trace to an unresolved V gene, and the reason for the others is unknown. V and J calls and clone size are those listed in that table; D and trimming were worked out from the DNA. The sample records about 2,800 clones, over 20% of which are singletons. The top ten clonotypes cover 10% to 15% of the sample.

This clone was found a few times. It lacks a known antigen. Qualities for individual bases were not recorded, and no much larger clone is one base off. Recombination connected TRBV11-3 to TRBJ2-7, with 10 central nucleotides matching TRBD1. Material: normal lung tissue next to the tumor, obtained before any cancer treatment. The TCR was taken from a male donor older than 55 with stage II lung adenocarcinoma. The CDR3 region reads CASSLMGTGAFEQYF. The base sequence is TGTGCCAGCAGCTTAATGGGGACAGGGGCGTTCGAGCAGTACTTC.